The present TCR beta chain was sequenced within a study of blood T cell repertoires in COVID-19. Background on the study: T cells, B-cell-depleted T cells, or PBMCs supplied cDNA or gDNA.

Authors' data handling: Scientists estimated how many nucleated cells there were by amplifying reference gene primers. Here immunoSEQ multiplex PCR was the method, and the copy in TCRdb shows in-frame clones only, minus some. D and trimming come from the DNA, and the V and J calls and clone size come from that table. Of some 150,000 clones in the sample, roughly 85% are singletons; the top ten hold about 8%. The CDR3 consists of 15 residues. The germline V gene has CDR1 MGHRA and CDR2 YSYEKL. With 1 base removed from V and 8 bases from J, the gap between germline ends came to 17 bases. This clone was recorded a few times.

This clonotype was obtained from a woman in her sixties or seventies with COVID-19, enrolled during active disease. Sequenced input: peripheral blood. The rearrangement uses TRBV4-1 and TRBJ1-2; D remains unclear. CDR3 residues: CASSQADHPTGGYTF. The CDR3 nucleotides read TGCGCCAGCAGCCAAGCGGACCATCCCACGGGGGGCTACACCTTC.